The clone carrying this TCR beta chain was detected only a few times. Its antigen is not known. TCR beta CDR3 regions were amplified from RNA transcripts. RT-PCR in the first round (using the HTBI primer set) targeted the TCR CDR3. TCRdb recomputed calls from the multiplex PCR reads with MiXCR, one row per CDR3 protein. The profile shows about 360,000 distinct CDR3 sequences, roughly 13% of them singletons. The sample is drawn from a study of T cells in Graves' hyperthyroidism and ophthalmopathy. Overall study context: Specimen type is peripheral blood, collected at initial diagnosis prior to any treatment.

V was cut by 8 bases and J by 4 bases, with 15 bases left in between. Germline CDR1 MDHEN, CDR2 SYDVKM. The CDR3 contains 13 residues. Regarding the study as a whole: Ophthalmopathy was told apart from stable hyperthyroidism by a 13 V-J model.

Hyperthyroidism, newly diagnosed and lasting under 2 months, affected patients aged 18 to 65. J is TRBJ2-7 and V is TRBV28, with D uncertain. The source is a woman aged 18-35 years with Graves' hyperthyroidism. Sequencing was performed on blood. CDR3: CASCIGPGYEQYF. The CDR3, as DNA: TGTGCCAGCTGCATCGGCCCCGGATACGAGCAGTACTTC.